The sequence of this T cell receptor beta chain was determined in a study of T cell repertoires in cytomegalovirus infection. Regarding the study as a whole: Clonotypes of TCR beta that were HLA-C-restricted and CMV-specific dominated the ex vivo response.

The table lists this clonotype with many counts. Its antigen is currently unknown. MiXCR was run by TCRdb on the reads, yielding one entry per CDR3 protein. The table records approximately 630,000 distinct CDR3 sequences, approximately 24% of them present only once. The source of this sequence is a human donor in good health (CMV status not recorded). Some clones in this sample may be carry-over from other donors' samples. The sequenced sample was CD8+ T cells from PBMCs.

The DNA for the CDR3 is TGTGCCAGCAGCTACTCGGACCAGGGTGAAGCTTTCTTT. It is translated as CASSYSDQGEAFF. This sequence joins TRBV7-6 and TRBJ1-1; perhaps TRBD1 as D (5 bases). CDR1 and CDR2 (germline): SGHVS, FNYEAQ. The V end lost 4 bases, the J end lost 7 bases, and 13 bases lay between the germline ends. The CDR3 has 13 residues.